The subject of this entry is one T cell receptor (beta chain). In the source study's methods: Estimated nucleated cell counts came from reference gene primer amplification. The protocol was immunoSEQ multiplex PCR, while the TCRdb copy is restricted to in-frame clones and leaves out a portion. V and J calls and clone size are given by that table; D and trimming were obtained from the DNA. In the table there are about 130,000 clones, approximately 74% of which are singletons. V lost 3 bases to trimming and J lost 3 bases; unmatched junction nucleotides: 6. Germline lookup yields CDR1 SGHVS and CDR2 FQNEAQ. CDR3 length equals 15 residues. This sample was taken from a study of blood T cell repertoires in COVID-19. The wider study: From T cells, B-cell-depleted T cells, or PBMCs came the material, which was cDNA or gDNA.

The sequenced sample consisted of peripheral blood. This rearrangement joins TRBV7-8 to TRBJ1-2, with TRBD1 identical over 8 bases. This receptor was taken from a man older than 75 with COVID-19, enrolled during active disease. The CDR3 coding sequence is TGTGCCAGCAGCTTGTCCGGGACAGGAGACTATGGCTACACCTTC. This sequence encodes CASSLSGTGDYGYTF.